The rows below give T cell receptor beta chains drawn from one sample of a study of response to subunit inactivated influenza vaccine. A single record per CDR3 protein comes from TCRdb applying MiXCR to the RT-PCR reads. The table records around 850,000 distinct CDR3 sequences, less than 20% of them present only once. Sample: PBMCs from blood, taken about 5 days after vaccination. The receptors derive from a man aged 50-60 years who received an inactivated influenza vaccine. Both conserved end residues are part of each CDR3. D genes are given only for firm matches. The size entry is marked missing in some rows and otherwise reads once, few, many or a size class.

len: 14
abundance: few
v_gene: TRBV12-3/TRBV12-4
j_gene: TRBJ2-7
d_gene: NA
CDR3nt: TGTGCCAGCAGTTTAGCCAGGGCTAACTACGAGCAGTACTTC
CDR3aa: CASSLARANYEQYF

len: 15
abundance: NA
v_gene: TRBV6-1
j_gene: TRBJ1-3
d_gene: NA
CDR3nt: TGTGCCAGCAGTGAACTGGGAACCTCCGGAAACACCATATATTTT
CDR3aa: CASSELGTSGNTIYF

len: 14
abundance: few
v_gene: TRBV7-9
j_gene: TRBJ1-3
d_gene: NA
CDR3nt: TGTGCCAGCAGCGACAGGACTTCTGGAAACACCATATATTTT
CDR3aa: CASSDRTSGNTIYF

len: 15
abundance: few
v_gene: TRBV9
j_gene: TRBJ2-2
d_gene: TRBD2
CDR3nt: TGTGCCAGCAGCGTATTTACTAGCGGGGGCGGGGAGCTGTTTTTT
CDR3aa: CASSVFTSGGGELFF

len: 15
abundance: NA
v_gene: TRBV27
j_gene: TRBJ2-3
d_gene: NA
CDR3nt: NA
CDR3aa: CASSTSTGGTDTQYF

len: 16
abundance: NA
v_gene: TRBV5-1
j_gene: TRBJ2-6
d_gene: NA
CDR3nt: TGCGCCAGCAGCTTGGAAGGGGGACCTGGGGCCAACGTCCTGACTTTC
CDR3aa: CASSLEGGPGANVLTF

len: 14
abundance: few
v_gene: TRBV12-3/TRBV12-4
j_gene: TRBJ2-7
d_gene: NA
CDR3nt: TGTGCCAGCAGTTCCAGGGAACTCACCTACGAGCAGTACTTC
CDR3aa: CASSSRELTYEQYF

len: 14
abundance: many
v_gene: TRBV24-1
j_gene: TRBJ2-7
d_gene: NA
CDR3nt: TGTGCCACCAGTGATTTAGCTAATCCCTACGAGCAGTACTTC
CDR3aa: CATSDLANPYEQYF

len: 13
abundance: NA
v_gene: TRBV5-1
j_gene: TRBJ2-5
d_gene: TRBD1
CDR3nt: TGCGCCAGCACCCCGACAGGGGGAGAGACCCAGTACTTC
CDR3aa: CASTPTGGETQYF

len: 14
abundance: NA
v_gene: TRBV20-1
j_gene: TRBJ2-5
d_gene: NA
CDR3nt: TGCAGTGCTACGGGACTTTTATACCAAGAGACCCAGTACTTC
CDR3aa: CSATGLLYQETQYF

len: 15
abundance: NA
v_gene: TRBV6-2/TRBV6-3
j_gene: TRBJ2-5
d_gene: NA
CDR3nt: TGTGCCAGCAGTTTCCAAAGGACGGCCCAAGAGACCCAGTACTTC
CDR3aa: CASSFQRTAQETQYF

len: 15
abundance: NA
v_gene: TRBV2
j_gene: TRBJ2-3
d_gene: TRBD2
CDR3nt: TGTGCCAGCAGTGAAGAACTAGCGGAAACAGATACGCAGTATTTT
CDR3aa: CASSEELAETDTQYF

len: 12
abundance: NA
v_gene: TRBV7-2
j_gene: TRBJ1-2
d_gene: NA
CDR3nt: TGTACCAGCAGCTTAAGACAGCATGGCTACACCTTC
CDR3aa: CTSSLRQHGYTF

len: 12
abundance: NA
v_gene: TRBV6-2/TRBV6-3
j_gene: TRBJ2-2
d_gene: NA
CDR3nt: TGTGCCAGCCACGGGGGAACCAGGGAGCTGTTTTTT
CDR3aa: CASHGGTRELFF

len: 14
abundance: NA
v_gene: TRBV12-3/TRBV12-4
j_gene: TRBJ1-1
d_gene: NA
CDR3nt: TGTGCCAGCAGTTTTCGGGCAGTCCCTGGGCAGGCTTTCTTT
CDR3aa: CASSFRAVPGQAFF

len: 15
abundance: few
v_gene: TRBV12-3/TRBV12-4
j_gene: TRBJ1-6
d_gene: TRBD1
CDR3nt: TGTGCCAGCAGCCCCGGGACAGGGACTAATTCACCCCTCCACTTT
CDR3aa: CASSPGTGTNSPLHF